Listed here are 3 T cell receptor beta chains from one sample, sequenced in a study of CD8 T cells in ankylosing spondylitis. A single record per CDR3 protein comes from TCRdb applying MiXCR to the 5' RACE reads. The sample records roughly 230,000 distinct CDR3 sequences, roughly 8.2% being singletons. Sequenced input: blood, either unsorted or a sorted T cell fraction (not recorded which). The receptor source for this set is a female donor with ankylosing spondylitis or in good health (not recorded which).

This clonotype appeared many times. The CDR3 is CASSLLAGLSYNEQFF. The DNA for the CDR3 is TGTGCCAGCAGCTTACTAGCGGGACTATCCTACAATGAGCAGTTCTTC. The V and J genes are TRBV7-8 and TRBJ2-1, with 9 positions matching TRBD2. The CDR3 consists of 16 residues. Germline CDR1 and CDR2: SGHVS and FQNEAQ. J was trimmed by 1 base and V by 2 bases; bases with no gene match: 3.

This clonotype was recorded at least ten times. The CDR3 region is CASSYSGEGPLSYEQYF. The CDR3 DNA sequence: TGTGCCAGCAGTTACTCGGGGGAGGGGCCCCTCTCCTACGAGCAGTACTTC. V is TRBV6-5 and J is TRBJ2-7, with 7 positions matching TRBD2. V lost 0 bases, J lost 0 bases, and 8 bases stayed unmatched. The CDR3 is 17 residues long. Germline CDR1 is MNHEY and CDR2 is SVGAGI.

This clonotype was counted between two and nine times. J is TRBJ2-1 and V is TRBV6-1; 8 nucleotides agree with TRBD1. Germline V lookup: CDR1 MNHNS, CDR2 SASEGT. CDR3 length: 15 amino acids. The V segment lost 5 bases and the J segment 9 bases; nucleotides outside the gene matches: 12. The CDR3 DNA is TGTGCCAGCAGTCAAGGGGGACAGGCATTGGGTGAGCAGTTCTTC. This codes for CASSQGGQALGEQFF.